This entry concerns a single TCR beta chain. Its antigen remains unknown. The data stem from a study of T cell responses to AZD1222 COVID-19 vaccine. General study results and limits: Donor demographics were predominantly white British with a female majority; clonal diversity may be underestimated. With dominance at 160-218 and 743-854, vaccine-associated CD4 TCRs spanned spike. Breadth and depth of Spike-specific TCRs rose after two AZD1222 doses. It was only a handful of AZD1222 recipients who were seropositive at baseline.

TCRdb's table, derived via immunoSEQ multiplex PCR, lists solely in-frame clones and lacks some. The sample lists some 92,000 clones, around 90% occurring once. The receptor comes from an adult in good health. The source material was peripheral blood, sampled on day 0 of AZD1222 vaccination.

The CDR3 reads CASSSTGGLDEQYF. CDR3 coding DNA: TGTGCCAGCAGCTCCACAGGGGGCCTAGACGAGCAGTACTTC. The V call is TRBV6-5, the J call TRBJ2-7, with 9 bases fitting TRBD1. CDR3 length: 14 residues. V shed 6 bases, J shed 5 bases, and the junction held 8 bases outside the gene matches. The germline V gene encodes CDR1 MNHEY and CDR2 SVGAGI.